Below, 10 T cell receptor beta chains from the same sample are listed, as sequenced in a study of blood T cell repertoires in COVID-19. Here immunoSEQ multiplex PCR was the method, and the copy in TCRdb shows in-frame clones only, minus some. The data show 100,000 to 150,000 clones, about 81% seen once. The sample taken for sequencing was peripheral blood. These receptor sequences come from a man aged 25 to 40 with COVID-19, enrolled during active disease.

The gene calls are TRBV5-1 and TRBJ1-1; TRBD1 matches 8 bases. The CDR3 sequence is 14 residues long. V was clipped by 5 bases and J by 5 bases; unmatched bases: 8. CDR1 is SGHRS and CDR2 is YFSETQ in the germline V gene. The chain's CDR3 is CASRTGEGETEAFF. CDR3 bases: TGCGCCAGCAGGACAGGGGAGGGTGAAACTGAAGCTTTCTTT.

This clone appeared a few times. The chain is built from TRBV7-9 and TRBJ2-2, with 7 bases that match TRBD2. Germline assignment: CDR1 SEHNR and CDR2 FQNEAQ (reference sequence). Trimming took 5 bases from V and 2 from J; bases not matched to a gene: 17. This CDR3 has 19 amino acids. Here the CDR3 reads CASSPHGRAGELNTGELFF. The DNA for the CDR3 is TGTGCCAGCAGCCCTCACGGTCGGGCGGGGGAGCTAAACACCGGGGAGCTGTTTTTT.

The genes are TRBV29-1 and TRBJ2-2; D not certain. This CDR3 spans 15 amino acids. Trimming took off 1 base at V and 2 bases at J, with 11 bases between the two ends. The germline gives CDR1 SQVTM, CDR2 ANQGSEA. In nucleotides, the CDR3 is TGCAGCGTTGAAGGCAGTAATACCAACACCGGGGAGCTGTTTTTT. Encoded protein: CSVEGSNTNTGELFF.

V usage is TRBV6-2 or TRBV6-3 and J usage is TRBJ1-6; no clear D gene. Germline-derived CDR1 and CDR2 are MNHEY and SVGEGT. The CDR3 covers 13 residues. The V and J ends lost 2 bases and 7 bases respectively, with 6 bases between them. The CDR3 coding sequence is TGTGCCAGCAGTTACACGGTGAATTCACCCCTCCACTTT. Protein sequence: CASSYTVNSPLHF.

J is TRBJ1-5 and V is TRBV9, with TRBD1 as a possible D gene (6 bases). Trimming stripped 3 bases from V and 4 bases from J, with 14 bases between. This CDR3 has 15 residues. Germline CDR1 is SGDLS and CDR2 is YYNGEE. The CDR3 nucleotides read TGTGCCAGCAGCGCCGGACAGTTATCAAATCAGCCCCAGCATTTT. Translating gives CASSAGQLSNQPQHF.

CDR3 in DNA: TGTGCCAGCAGTGAGCCGGGACAGGGAAATGAAGCTTTCTTT. Translated: CASSEPGQGNEAFF. The rearrangement uses TRBV6-1 and TRBJ1-1; TRBD1 matches 9 bases. This CDR3 spans 14 amino acids. The germline CDR1 and CDR2 sequences are MNHNS and SASEGT. V lost 3 bases, J lost 7 bases, and 6 bases stayed unmatched.

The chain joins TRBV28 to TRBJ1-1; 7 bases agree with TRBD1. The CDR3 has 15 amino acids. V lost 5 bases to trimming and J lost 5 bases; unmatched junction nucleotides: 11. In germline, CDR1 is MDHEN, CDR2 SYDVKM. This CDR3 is CASSPGRGRLTEAFF. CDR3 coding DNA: TGTGCCAGCAGTCCCGGGAGGGGGCGCTTGACTGAAGCTTTCTTT.

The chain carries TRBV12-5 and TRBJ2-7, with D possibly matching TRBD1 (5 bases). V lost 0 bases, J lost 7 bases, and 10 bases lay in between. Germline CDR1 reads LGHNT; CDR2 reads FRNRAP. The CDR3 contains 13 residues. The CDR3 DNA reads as TGTGCTAGTGGTTTGGTACAGGCCGGGGAGCAGTACTTC. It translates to CASGLVQAGEQYF.

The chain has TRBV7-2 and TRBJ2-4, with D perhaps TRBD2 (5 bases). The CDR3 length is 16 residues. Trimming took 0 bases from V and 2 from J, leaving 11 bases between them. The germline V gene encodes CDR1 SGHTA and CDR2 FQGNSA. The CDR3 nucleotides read TGTGCCAGCAGCTTAGCTTACGGGGTGACCAAAAACATTCAGTACTTC. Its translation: CASSLAYGVTKNIQYF. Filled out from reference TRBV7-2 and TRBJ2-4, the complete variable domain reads GAGVSQSPSNKVTEKGKDVELRCDPISGHTALYWYRQSLGQGLEFLIYFQGNSAPDKSGLPSDRFSAERTGGSVSTLTIQRTQQEDSAVYLCASSLAYGVTKNIQYFGAGTRLSVL.

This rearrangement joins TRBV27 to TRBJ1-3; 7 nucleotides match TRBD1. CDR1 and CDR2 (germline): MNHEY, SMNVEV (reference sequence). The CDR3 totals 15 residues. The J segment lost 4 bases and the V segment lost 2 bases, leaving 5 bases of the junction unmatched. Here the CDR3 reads CASSLTGARGNTIYF. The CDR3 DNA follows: TGTGCCAGCAGTTTAACAGGGGCAAGAGGAAACACCATATATTTT.